This T cell receptor (beta chain) originates from a study of blood T cell repertoires in COVID-19. At the level of the study: Samples of COVID-19 (acute and convalescent) were obtained from the United States, Italy and Spain. The analysed material was cDNA or gDNA that came from T cells, B-cell-depleted T cells, or PBMCs.

Original handling: Amplification with reference gene primers provided the estimates of nucleated cell counts. Produced via immunoSEQ multiplex PCR; TCRdb's table is partial and in-frame only. The DNA was the basis for D and trimming; V, J and clone size are from that table. Of roughly 500,000 clones listed, 80% to 90% were seen once; the top ten hold approximately 8%. For recovered donors of Cohort 3, there were two negative PCRs, clearance, or symptom resolution. Trimming cost V 0 bases and J 3 bases; bases outside gene matches: 11. The CDR3 is 18 amino acids. The germline V gene encodes CDR1 SGHRS and CDR2 YFSETQ.

The sequencing sample was made of PBMCs or T cells enriched from blood (not recorded which). The clonotype was recovered from a woman aged 55-70 years who had recovered from COVID-19. This rearrangement joins TRBV5-1 to TRBJ1-4, with 7 bases that match TRBD1. CDR3 coding DNA: TGCGCCAGCAGCTTGGTGTTGAGGGGGCTCGCCCCTAATGAAAAACTGTTTTTT. Protein product: CASSLVLRGLAPNEKLFF. Together with reference TRBV5-1 and TRBJ1-4, the CDR3 gives the full variable domain: KAGVTQTPRYLIKTRGQQVTLSCSPISGHRSVSWYQQTPGQGLQFLFEYFSETQRNKGNFPGRFSGRQFSNSRSEMNVSTLELGDSALYLCASSLVLRGLAPNEKLFFGSGTQLSVL.